This T cell receptor beta chain was observed in a study of T cell clonotyping in hematopoietic cell transplantation. Indicated time point: recipient sample about 28 days before transplant, after cytoreduction. Assay: immunoSEQ multiplex PCR; the TCRdb copy retains only in-frame clones and omits some. The table includes some 28,000 clones, approximately 77% detected once. V lost 0 bases to trimming and J lost 4 bases, with 19 bases between them. CDR1 and CDR2 from the germline V gene are ENHRY and SYGVKD. CDR3 length: 17 amino acids. This TCR was sampled from a man aged 35 to 55 with acute myeloid leukemia. Some clones in this sample may be carry-over from other donors' samples. The input for sequencing was peripheral blood mononuclear cells, taken before stem cell transplant. V gene TRBV10-3 combines with J gene TRBJ2-7; D tentatively reads TRBD1 or TRBD2 (5 bases each). This CDR3 reads CAISESMVRGNKYEQYF. The CDR3 DNA reads TGTGCCATCAGTGAGTCGATGGTGAGGGGAAACAAGTACGAGCAGTACTTC.